This entry lists 25 T cell receptor beta chains sequenced from one sample in a study of brain T cells in children with intractable seizures. Data came from immunoSEQ multiplex PCR; TCRdb stores just in-frame clones and leaves some out. The table shows some 80,000 clones, with 91% occurring only once. The source was peripheral blood, collected at surgery. These receptors were collected from a girl aged 2-9 years with Rasmussen encephalitis and intractable seizures.

CDR3 sequence (DNA): TGTGCCAGCAGACTACGAGGGACAATTATGGATGGCTACACCTTC. Amino acids: CASRLRGTIMDGYTF. The chain links TRBV6-5 to TRBJ1-2; D is perhaps TRBD1 (6 bases). With 6 bases removed from V and 6 bases from J, the gap between germline ends came to 20 bases. The germline gives CDR1 MNHEY, CDR2 SVGAGI. This CDR3 has 15 residues.

The chain combines TRBV2 with TRBJ2-6; 10 positions agree with TRBD2. Germline CDR1 and CDR2: SNHLY and FYNNEI. The CDR3 spans 18 residues. With 7 bases clipped from V and 0 bases from J, the junction kept 9 bases outside the gene matches. CDR3 amino acids: CASNVIAGGLSGANVLTF. The CDR3 DNA reads TGTGCCAGCAACGTCATAGCGGGGGGCCTCTCTGGGGCCAACGTCCTGACTTTC.

The chain couples TRBV27 to TRBJ1-5, with D perhaps matching TRBD1 (6 bases). The CDR3 covers 13 residues. Germline CDR1 is MNHEY and CDR2 is SMNVEV (reference sequence). The V gene lost 8 bases and the J gene lost 4 bases, with 12 bases spanning the gap. CDR3 sequence: CASSGEVNQPQHF. The CDR3 DNA is TGTGCCAGCTCAGGGGAGGTGAATCAGCCCCAGCATTTT.

This rearrangement joins TRBV4-2 to TRBJ1-2; D is undetermined. This CDR3 is built from 13 residues. Per germline, CDR1 LGHNA and CDR2 YNFKEQ. V lost 1 base and J 4 bases, leaving 7 bases between the germline ends. The CDR3 DNA reads as TGTGCCAGCAGCCAAGGACCTATCTATGGCTACACCTTC. Protein sequence: CASSQGPIYGYTF.

About this clone: Other DNA sequences in the same sample also yield this CDR3. The chain employs TRBV9 and TRBJ1-5; a possible D gene is TRBD1 (5 bases). V was shortened by 3 bases and J by 1 base, with 8 bases between the two germline ends. CDR3 size: 14 residues. Germline CDR1 and CDR2: SGDLS and YYNGEE. CDR3 DNA sequence: TGTGCCAGCAGCGAGGGACGGAGCAATCAGCCCCAGCATTTT. Translated, it gives CASSEGRSNQPQHF.

This clone was found once. The genes are TRBV7-8 and TRBJ2-1, with D perhaps given as TRBD1 or TRBD2 (6 bases each). Trimming removed 5 bases at V and 12 bases at J, with 14 bases between. The CDR3 sequence is 12 residues long. Germline V CDR1 and CDR2: SGHVS, FQNEAQ. CDR3 loop: CASSRRTAGQFF. The CDR3 DNA follows: TGTGCCAGCAGCCGCCGGACAGCGGGGCAGTTCTTC.

The rearrangement links TRBV2 to TRBJ2-3; D is unresolved. The CDR3 runs to 10 residues. Germline-derived CDR1 and CDR2 are SNHLY and FYNNEI. Trimming left V 6 bases short and J 3 bases short, with 1 base between. Written as DNA, the CDR3 is TGTGCCAGCAGAACAGATACGCAGTATTTT. Protein: CASRTDTQYF.

The V call is TRBV27, the J call TRBJ2-3; TRBD1 or TRBD2 may be the D gene (5 bases each). Germline CDR1 is MNHEY and CDR2 is SMNVEV (reference sequence). The CDR3 covers 15 residues. Trimming took 0 bases from V and 0 from J, leaving 7 bases between them. CDR3 nucleotide sequence: TGTGCCAGCAGTTTATCGAGGGGTAGCACAGATACGCAGTATTTT. Translating gives CASSLSRGSTDTQYF.

The chain has TRBV7-9 and TRBJ1-1; D is undetermined. V was cut by 8 bases and J by 4 bases, with 11 bases left in between. The CDR3 extends over 12 amino acids. The germline CDR1 and CDR2 sequences are SEHNR and FQNEAQ (reference sequence). For the CDR3, the DNA is TGTGCCAGCGAAACAGTGGCCACTGAAGCTTTCTTT. This gives the protein CASETVATEAFF.

The J gene is TRBJ1-1, the V gene TRBV6-6; D uncertain. Per germline, CDR1 MNHNY and CDR2 SVGAGI (reference sequence). CDR3 size: 17 residues. The ends were cut back, 5 bases at V and 0 bases at J, with 19 bases in the middle. The CDR3 DNA sequence: TGTGCCAGCAGTCCTTCCGACAAGACCCAGATGAACACTGAAGCTTTCTTT. This gives the protein CASSPSDKTQMNTEAFF.

This chain links TRBV6-5 with TRBJ1-6; TRBD1 might be the D (5 bases). Per the germline V gene, CDR1 is MNHEY and CDR2 is SVGAGI. The V and J ends lost 2 bases and 7 bases respectively, with 12 bases between them. The CDR3 totals 15 residues. This CDR3 is CASSYTGDKNSPLHF. Here the CDR3 DNA reads TGTGCCAGCAGTTACACGGGGGATAAGAATTCACCCCTCCACTTT.

This rearrangement joins TRBV7-2 to TRBJ1-5, with D possibly being TRBD1 (5 bases). CDR3 length: 16 residues. Trimming shortened V by 5 bases and J by 4 bases, and 18 bases separated the two germline ends. CDR1 and CDR2 from the germline V gene are SGHTA and FQGNSA. CDR3: CASSLVWRGENQPQHF. In DNA, the CDR3 is TGTGCCAGCAGCCTTGTCTGGCGAGGGGAAAATCAGCCCCAGCATTTT.

The V gene is TRBV27, the J gene TRBJ1-1; TRBD1 matches at 7 bases. Germline assignment: CDR1 MNHEY and CDR2 SMNVEV (reference sequence). V was pared by 5 bases and J by 7 bases, with 7 bases of the junction left unmatched. CDR3 length equals 13 residues. CDR3 coding DNA: TGTGCCAGCAGTAGAGGGGGCGGAGATGAAGCTTTCTTT. Protein: CASSRGGGDEAFF.

The V and J genes are TRBV5-4 and TRBJ1-6, with 9 bases lining up with TRBD1. After removal of 5 bases from V and 9 bases from J, the junction contained 12 bases not matched to a gene. Germline loops: CDR1 SGHNT, CDR2 YYREEE (reference sequence). The length of the CDR3 is 16 residues. The CDR3 nucleotides read TGTGCCAGCAGTTCCGGAACCGGGACAGGGACTTCACCCCTCCACTTT. Protein product: CASSSGTGTGTSPLHF.

V is TRBV5-4 and J is TRBJ2-7, with D unclear. Germline V lookup: CDR1 SGHNT, CDR2 YYREEE (reference sequence). CDR3 length: 14 amino acids. V lost 2 bases and J lost 5, with 14 bases in between. This CDR3 is CASSLKGRPNEQYF. The CDR3 nucleotides read TGTGCCAGCAGCTTAAAGGGTAGGCCAAACGAGCAGTACTTC.

This rearrangement joins TRBV27 to TRBJ2-5; D is perhaps TRBD2 (5 bases). V lost 1 base and J 6 bases, leaving 18 bases between the germline ends. The germline V gene has CDR1 MNHEY and CDR2 SMNVEV (reference sequence). This CDR3 contains 16 residues. For the CDR3, the DNA is TGTGCCAGCAGTTTATGGGGTTCGGGGAAAGATCAGACCCAGTACTTC. This sequence encodes CASSLWGSGKDQTQYF.

This sequence joins TRBV27 and TRBJ1-2, with TRBD1 identical over 11 bases. Looked up from germline, CDR1 is MNHEY and CDR2 is SMNVEV (reference sequence). Losses at the gene ends were 6 bases for V and 8 bases for J; bases not matched to a gene: 11. CDR3 size: 15 residues. Here the CDR3 reads CASSKGTGGLRGYTF. The CDR3 DNA reads TGTGCCAGCAGCAAAGGGACAGGGGGTTTGAGGGGCTACACCTTC.

The chain has TRBV27 and TRBJ1-5, with D perhaps TRBD1 (5 bases). The CDR3 loop spans 13 amino acids. Germline CDR1 is MNHEY and CDR2 is SMNVEV (reference sequence). V lost 3 bases, J lost 6 bases, and 9 bases lay in between. DNA for the CDR3: TGTGCCAGCAGTTTGGGGGAAGGTCAGCCCCAGCATTTT. Its translation: CASSLGEGQPQHF.

The rearrangement links TRBV14 to TRBJ2-5; D tentatively fits TRBD1 or TRBD2 (7 bases each). This CDR3 comprises 23 residues. Germline CDR1 is SGHDN and CDR2 is FVKESK. The V gene lost 4 bases and the J gene lost 5 bases, with 41 bases spanning the gap. CDR3 DNA: TGTGCCAGCAGCCTAAATCCAAAGGTACGGACAGGCGGGGGATTTAGGTTTTGCGAGACCCAGTACTTC. Amino acids: CASSLNPKVRTGGGFRFCETQYF.

The V call is TRBV5-4, the J call TRBJ2-3; the match to TRBD2 covers 7 bases. Germline-derived CDR1 and CDR2 are SGHNT and YYREEE (reference sequence). J lost 2 bases, V lost 4 bases, and 7 bases had no gene match. The CDR3 covers 15 residues. This CDR3 reads CASSLGTTTTDTQYF. CDR3 DNA: TGTGCCAGCAGCCTCGGGACTACCACCACAGATACGCAGTATTTT. The entire variable domain, with the rest obtained from reference TRBV5-4 and TRBJ2-3, is as follows: ETGVTQSPTHLIKTRGQQVTLRCSSQSGHNTVSWYQQALGQGPQFIFQYYREEENGRGNFPPRFSGLQFPNYSSELNVNALELDDSALYLCASSLGTTTTDTQYFGPGTRLTVL.

The chain uses TRBV18 and TRBJ1-1; D unresolved. V was pared by 3 bases and J by 1 base, with 12 bases between. Germline lookup yields CDR1 KGHSH and CDR2 LQKENI. This CDR3 is 15 amino acids long. CDR3 sequence: CASSPKVVQNTEAFF. The CDR3 DNA sequence: TGTGCCAGCTCACCCAAGGTCGTGCAGAACACTGAAGCTTTCTTT.

The sample holds a few counts of this clone. The chain links TRBV30 to TRBJ1-5; TRBD1 matches at 8 bases. Germline V lookup: CDR1 GTSNPN, CDR2 SVGIG (reference sequence). Germline trimming cut 3 bases from V and 5 bases from J; bases unmatched to any gene: 3. CDR3 size: 13 residues. This CDR3 is CAWRDRADQPQHF. The DNA for the CDR3 is TGTGCCTGGAGGGACAGGGCCGATCAGCCCCAGCATTTT.

V gene TRBV3-1 (or the pseudogene TRBV3-2) combines with J gene TRBJ2-7, with D unclear. The CDR3 is 14 residues long. The germline V gene has CDR1 LGHDT and CDR2 YNNKEL (reference sequence). V was cut by 0 bases and J by 2 bases, with 8 bases left in between. CDR3: CASSQDSSPYEQYF. Here the CDR3 DNA reads TGTGCCAGCAGCCAAGATTCGAGCCCCTACGAGCAGTACTTC.

V gene TRBV5-5 combines with J gene TRBJ2-7; D possibly corresponds to TRBD1 (7 bases). In germline, CDR1 is SGHKS, CDR2 YYEKEE (reference sequence). V was trimmed by 0 bases and J by 4 bases, leaving 23 bases between them. The CDR3 length is 18 residues. CDR3 residues: CASSLVGRRGTDLYEQYF. Written as DNA, the CDR3 is TGTGCCAGCAGCTTGGTTGGACGGAGGGGGACAGACCTTTACGAGCAGTACTTC.

The V and J genes are TRBV19 and TRBJ1-4; D call uncertain. This CDR3 is 12 amino acids long. V gave up 6 bases and J gave up 8 bases, with 10 bases separating them. Looked up from germline, CDR1 is LNHDA and CDR2 is SQIVND (reference sequence). In nucleotides, the CDR3 is TGTGCCAGTAGCACCATACCGGAAAAACTGTTTTTT. Translation: CASSTIPEKLFF.